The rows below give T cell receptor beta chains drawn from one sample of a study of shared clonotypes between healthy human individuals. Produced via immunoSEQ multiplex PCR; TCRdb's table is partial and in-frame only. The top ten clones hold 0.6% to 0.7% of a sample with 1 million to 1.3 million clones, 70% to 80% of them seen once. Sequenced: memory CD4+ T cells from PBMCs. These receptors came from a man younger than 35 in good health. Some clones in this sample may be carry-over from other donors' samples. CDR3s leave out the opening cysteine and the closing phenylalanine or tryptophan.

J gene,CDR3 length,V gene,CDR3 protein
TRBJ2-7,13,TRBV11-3,ASSLRQGGAYEQY
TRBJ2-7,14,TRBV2,ASTRTSGRSSYEQY
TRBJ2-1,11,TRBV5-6,ASSFPGYNEQF
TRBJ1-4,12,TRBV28,ASSFGGPNEKLF
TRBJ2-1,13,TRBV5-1,ASSRDRVPYNEQF
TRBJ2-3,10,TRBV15,ATNVGTDTQY
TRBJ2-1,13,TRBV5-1,ASSSGTSGSGEQF
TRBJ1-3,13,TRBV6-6,ASTGQGISGNTIY
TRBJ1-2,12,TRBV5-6,ASSLEAGAGGYT
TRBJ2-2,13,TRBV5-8,ASSRDYTNTGELF
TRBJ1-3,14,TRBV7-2,ASSPGGQVFGNTIY
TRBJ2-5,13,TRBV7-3,ASSLMAGGLETQY